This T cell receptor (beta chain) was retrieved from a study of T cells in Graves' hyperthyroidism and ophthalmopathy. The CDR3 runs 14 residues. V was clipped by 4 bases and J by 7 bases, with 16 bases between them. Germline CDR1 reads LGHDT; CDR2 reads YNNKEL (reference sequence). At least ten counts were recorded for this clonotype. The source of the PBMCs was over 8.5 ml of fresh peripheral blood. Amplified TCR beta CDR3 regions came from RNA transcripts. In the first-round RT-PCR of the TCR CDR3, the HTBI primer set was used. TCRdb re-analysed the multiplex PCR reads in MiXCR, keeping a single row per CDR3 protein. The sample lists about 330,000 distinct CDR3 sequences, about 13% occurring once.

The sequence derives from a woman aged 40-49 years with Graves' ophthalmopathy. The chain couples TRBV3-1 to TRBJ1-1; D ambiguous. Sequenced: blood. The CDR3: CASSRTGHVSEAFF. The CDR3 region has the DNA TGTGCCAGCAGCCGGACCGGCCACGTCAGTGAAGCTTTCTTT.